The clone carrying this T cell receptor beta chain was seen a few times. Its specificity is not known. As to time point: baseline pretreatment blood. The treatment denotes: 15 Gy SBRT to primary tumor, nephrectomy 4 weeks later. Blood was sampled at baseline, 2 weeks and 4 weeks after SBRT. Sequenced by immunoSEQ multiplex PCR; TCRdb stores in-frame clones only, minus some. The sample contains 110,000 to 150,000 clones, less than 90% of which appear only once. V dropped 0 bases and J dropped 4; count of bases not matched to a gene: 4. The V gene's germline CDR1 is LNHNV and CDR2 YYDKDF (reference sequence). The CDR3 runs to 15 residues. This entry comes from a study of radiation and T cells in renal cell carcinoma. Study as a whole: Nephrectomy followed 15 Gy stereotactic body radiation by 4 weeks.

General observations from the study: In blood, top tumor clones expanded by 2 weeks, shrinking by 4. No pretreatment tumor biopsies were available for baseline clonotypes.

This clonotype was obtained from a woman between 50 and 59 years old with renal cell carcinoma. The rearrangement joins TRBV15 to TRBJ2-7, with TRBD1 identical over 9 bases. The starting material was blood, obtained from a patient whose treatment included radiotherapy and nephrectomy. In DNA form, the CDR3 reads TGTGCCACCAGCAGAGATATGGGACAGGGTTACGAGCAGTACTTC. Translated: CATSRDMGQGYEQYF.